This T cell receptor beta chain was captured by sequencing in a study of OX40 agonist ivuxolimab in advanced cancers. Study-level background: Partial responses, seen in three patients, involved one hepatocellular carcinoma and two cutaneous melanomas. Study-wide results and caveats: Among the nonresponders, some also had low normalized T-cell clonal expansion. Doses of 0.1 to 3.0 mg/kg were accompanied by clonal expansion of CD4+ and CD8+ blood T cells by week 6.

Germline lookup yields CDR1 SGDLS and CDR2 YYNGEE. CDR3 length: 15 amino acids. J lost 8 bases, V lost 3 bases, and 8 bases had no gene match. Sequenced by immunoSEQ multiplex PCR; TCRdb stores in-frame clones only, minus some. Among roughly 34,000 clones listed, 80% to 95% were seen once. In regard to this clone: What it binds is not known.

The rearrangement uses TRBV9 and TRBJ2-3, with 11 bases fitting TRBD1. The clonotype was recovered from an adult with an advanced solid tumor such as melanoma, head and neck, liver or kidney cancer. This specimen consisted of CD4+ or CD8+ T cells sorted from blood, obtained in a trial of the OX40 agonist ivuxolimab. The CDR3 loop is CASSDRDRGLVTQYF. The CDR3 coding sequence is TGTGCCAGCAGCGACCGGGACAGGGGGTTGGTTACGCAGTATTTT.